Sequencing of this T cell receptor (beta chain) was carried out in a study of CD8 T cells in Susac syndrome. On this clonotype: The target antigen is unknown.

Overall study findings and caveats: TCR sequencing and HLA analysis covered a relatively small number of individuals.

The CDR3 sequence is 13 residues long. Trimming cost V 7 bases and J 4 bases, with 13 bases left between them. The germline V gene encodes CDR1 SGHVS and CDR2 FQNEAQ. When the RNA was reverse transcribed, random hexamers were used with an input of about 0.5 to 1 ug. TCRdb reprocessed the immunoSEQ multiplex PCR reads via MiXCR and lists one record per CDR3 protein. The data contain about 22,000 distinct CDR3 sequences, around 92% of them singletons. The chain is built from TRBV7-8 and TRBJ2-5, with no clear D. This receptor was taken from a human donor in good health. The sequencing sample was made of CD8+ T cells from PBMCs. The CDR3 DNA reads TGTGCCAGCATCCCCTTTCGAAGAGAGACCCAGTACTTC. The encoded protein is CASIPFRRETQYF.